This TCR beta chain is drawn from a study of cytomegalovirus exposure and HLA in healthy donors. Overall study findings and caveats: V- and J-gene trimming in TCR beta was tied to a missense DCLRE1C variant by an analysis performed later. A later analysis associated 16,951 TCR beta sequences with HLA alleles at a 0.05 false discovery rate. The majority of CMV-associated TCR beta chains were reported as apparently HLA-restricted in a later analysis.

V was cut by 1 base and J by 4 bases, with 8 bases left in between. This CDR3 spans 14 amino acids. Germline loops: CDR1 SEHNR, CDR2 FQNEAQ (reference sequence). On this clone: Antigen specificity is unknown.

Primers for the PCR totalled 60 Vbeta and 13 Jbeta. Method: immunoSEQ multiplex PCR; TCRdb's copy keeps in-frame clones and lacks some. The data hold 95,000 to 150,000 clones, with around 81% observed a single time. Sequencing was carried out using PBMCs. The chain uses TRBV7-9 and TRBJ1-3, with a weak D call TRBD1 (5 bases). The clonotype originates from a woman in her thirties or forties in good health and CMV-seronegative. The CDR3 sequence is CASSLGGLGNTIYF. Here the CDR3 DNA reads TGTGCCAGCAGCTTAGGGGGCTTGGGAAACACCATATATTTT.